The source of this TCR beta chain is a study of T cell responses to AZD1222 COVID-19 vaccine. Turning to the study itself: Second doses that came at about 4 or about 12 weeks were put together. General study points: It should be noted that donors were predominantly white British and more often female, and clonal diversity was possibly underestimated.

Comment on this clone: Its target is unknown.

With V trimmed by 0 bases and J by 4 bases, 3 bases remained unmatched. CDR3 size: 15 residues. Germline lookup yields CDR1 SGDLS and CDR2 YYNGEE. The data were produced by immunoSEQ multiplex PCR, yet TCRdb's version contains in-frame clones alone and is incomplete. The repertoire holds 110,000 to 150,000 clones, with roughly nine tenths as singletons. V usage is TRBV9 and J usage is TRBJ2-2; TRBD2 agrees at 7 bases. The sequence was obtained from an adult in good health. Here the sequenced sample was peripheral blood, taken on day 0 of AZD1222 vaccination. CDR3 sequence reads: CASSVDGRSTGELFF. CDR3 coding DNA: TGTGCCAGCAGCGTAGACGGGAGGAGCACCGGGGAGCTGTTTTTT.